These T cell receptor beta chains were read from a single sample in a study of shared clonotypes between healthy human individuals. Method: immunoSEQ multiplex PCR; TCRdb's copy keeps in-frame clones and lacks some. Here the sample spans around 690,000 clones, roughly 91% being singletons. Sequencing was performed on memory CD8+ T cells from PBMCs. These receptor sequences come from a man aged 18 to 29 in good health. Some clones in this sample may be carry-over from other donors' samples. Each CDR3 is given with its conserved first and last residue.

V: TRBV5-6
CDR3: CASSSTVYEQYF

V: TRBV7-9
CDR3: CASSLGAVGYTF

V: TRBV7-9
CDR3: CASSPRGGTGGGMNTEAFF

V: TRBV15
CDR3: CATSRLPGQPYEQYF

V: TRBV5-5
CDR3: CASSLDTGTAYEQYF

V: TRBV7-9
CDR3: CASRKQGEPYGYTF

V: TRBV27
CDR3: CASSHRGTAYQETQYF

V: TRBV19
CDR3: CAALSMGGQGAPEAFF

V: TRBV27
CDR3: CASSFGTGVEQYF

V: TRBV10-1
CDR3: CASSKIAGDLETQYF

V: TRBV30
CDR3: CAWSAGTSGTNEQFF